The entry below gives a single T cell receptor (beta chain) sequence along with its context. The PCR ran on 60 Vbeta and 13 Jbeta primers. Clones were read by immunoSEQ multiplex PCR, and TCRdb kept only the in-frame ones, dropping some. The sample carries 150,000 to 200,000 clones, 75% to 85% recorded once. The data were obtained in a study of cytomegalovirus exposure and HLA in healthy donors. The germline gives CDR1 LNHDA, CDR2 SQIVND (reference sequence). The CDR3 contains 17 residues. Germline trimming cut 0 bases from V and 5 bases from J; bases unmatched to any gene: 9. The TCR was taken from a man aged 18 to 30 in good health and CMV-seronegative. The chain recombines TRBV19 with TRBJ2-3, with TRBD2 matching 9 bases. The sequencing input was PBMCs. The CDR3 DNA reads TGTGCCAGTAGTATAGATTACGGGAAACTAGCGGGAGATACGCAGTATTTT. This sequence encodes CASSIDYGKLAGDTQYF.